These 16 T cell receptor beta chains were sequenced from one sample in a study of T cells in localized non-small cell lung cancer. TCRdb's copy holds only in-frame clones and misses some; the assay was immunoSEQ multiplex PCR. The top ten clones hold about 3% of a sample with roughly 30,000 clones, roughly 89% of them seen once. The sequenced sample was peripheral blood, obtained before any cancer treatment. The receptors stem from a woman aged 18-55 years with stage I lung adenocarcinoma.

The J gene is TRBJ1-5, the V gene TRBV4-1; 7 bases agree with TRBD1. Trimming removed 1 base from V and 4 bases from J; junction bases left unmatched: 10. CDR1 MGHRA and CDR2 YSYEKL come from the germline V gene. The CDR3 consists of 17 residues. CDR3: CASSQGGRGPLNQPQHF. The CDR3, as DNA: TGCGCCAGCAGCCAAGGTGGGAGGGGGCCCCTGAATCAGCCCCAGCATTTT.

The genes are TRBV19 and TRBJ1-1, with D unclear. Looked up from germline, CDR1 is LNHDA and CDR2 is SQIVND (reference sequence). This CDR3 spans 13 amino acids. The V end was cut by 1 base, the J end by 0 bases, with 3 bases between. This chain's CDR3 is CASSIVVNTEAFF. In DNA, the CDR3 is TGTGCCAGTAGTATAGTAGTGAACACTGAAGCTTTCTTT.

This clone was recorded a few times. This chain links TRBV12-5 with TRBJ2-1, with TRBD1 matching 7 bases. Germline V CDR1 and CDR2: LGHNT, FRNRAP. The J segment lost 8 bases and the V segment lost 0 bases, leaving 7 bases of the junction unmatched. The CDR3 is 15 residues long. The CDR3 coding sequence is TGTGCTAGTGGTTTGGTACCGAACAGGGGTGATGAGCAGTTCTTC. Protein product: CASGLVPNRGDEQFF. Together with reference TRBV12-5 and TRBJ2-1, the CDR3 gives the full variable domain: DARVTQTPRHKVTEMGQEVTMRCQPILGHNTVFWYRQTMMQGLELLAYFRNRAPLDDSGMPKDRFSAEMPDATLATLKIQPSEPRDSAVYFCASGLVPNRGDEQFFGPGTRLTVL.

This clone appeared once. The gene calls are TRBV2 and TRBJ1-6; D gene ambiguous. Trimming shortened V by 7 bases and J by 8 bases, and 15 bases separated the two germline ends. Germline values: CDR1 SNHLY, CDR2 FYNNEI. This CDR3 region has 14 residues. The CDR3 bases are TGTGCCAGCAAATGGACGGCCGGGGATTCACCCCTCCACTTT. It specifies CASKWTAGDSPLHF.

This clone turned up a few times. This chain connects TRBV19 to TRBJ1-1; weak D call: TRBD1 (5 bases). Germline V lookup: CDR1 LNHDA, CDR2 SQIVND (reference sequence). Deletions cut 7 bases from V and 4 bases from J, with 10 bases between. This CDR3 has 12 residues. The CDR3 nucleotides read TGTGCCAGTAAAGGGCAGGGCACTGAAGCTTTCTTT. This codes for CASKGQGTEAFF.

This clone was picked up a small number of times. The V gene is TRBV7-9, the J gene TRBJ1-2; D is perhaps TRBD1 (5 bases). The germline CDR1 and CDR2 sequences are SEHNR and FQNEAQ (reference sequence). V was shortened by 5 bases and J by 3 bases, with 10 bases between the two germline ends. The CDR3 spans 13 residues. CDR3 sequence: CASSPDSYYGYTF. CDR3 DNA: TGTGCCAGCAGCCCTGACAGCTACTATGGCTACACCTTC.

The chain has TRBV10-2 and TRBJ2-1; a weak D match, TRBD2 (6 bases). Trimming stripped 4 bases from V and 0 bases from J, with 10 bases between. Germline lookup yields CDR1 WSHSY and CDR2 SAAADI. This CDR3 comprises 15 residues. The CDR3 sequence is CASSGEAFSYNEQFF. The CDR3, as DNA: TGCGCCAGCAGTGGGGAGGCTTTCTCCTACAATGAGCAGTTCTTC.

The rearrangement uses TRBV9 and TRBJ2-1; D may be TRBD1 or TRBD2 (5 bases each). Trimming removed 3 bases from V and 5 bases from J, with 9 bases in between. Germline V lookup: CDR1 SGDLS, CDR2 YYNGEE. The CDR3 contains 13 residues. Written as DNA, the CDR3 is TGTGCCAGCAGCGATCGAGGGGACAATGAGCAGTTCTTC. Its protein product is CASSDRGDNEQFF.

This clone was found once. The chain recombines TRBV5-4 with TRBJ1-2; 7 bases fit TRBD1. Trimming took 4 bases from V and 7 from J; bases not matched to a gene: 10. CDR3 length: 14 residues. CDR1 and CDR2 (germline): SGHNT, YYREEE (reference sequence). The CDR3 coding sequence is TGTGCCAGCAGCCGGGACAGCCCCTCCCTTGGCTACACCTTC. This encodes CASSRDSPSLGYTF.

This clone has only a few counts. V usage is TRBV19 and J usage is TRBJ2-4; 9 bases fit TRBD2. Per germline, CDR1 LNHDA and CDR2 SQIVND (reference sequence). The CDR3 sequence is 16 residues long. J gave up 9 bases and V 5 bases, and 14 bases lay outside the gene matches. CDR3 sequence (DNA): TGTGCCAGTAGTGAGGCCTCTAGCGGGAATATTTGCATTCAGTACTTC. It translates to CASSEASSGNICIQYF.

The rearrangement uses TRBV25-1 and TRBJ2-7; 16 nucleotides align to TRBD2. J was trimmed by 2 bases and V by 2 bases; bases with no gene match: 0. The CDR3 consists of 16 residues. Per germline, CDR1 MGHDK and CDR2 SYGVNS. This CDR3 is CASSEGTSGRAYEQYF. CDR3 DNA: TGTGCCAGCAGTGAAGGGACTAGCGGGAGGGCCTACGAGCAGTACTTC.

The chain carries TRBV4-3 and TRBJ2-2, with D possibly called TRBD1 or TRBD2 (5 bases each). V was shortened by 1 base and J by 0 bases, with 18 bases between the two germline ends. This CDR3 contains 19 residues. The germline gives CDR1 LGHNA, CDR2 YSLEER. The CDR3 loop reads CASSQGRGGTTPNTGELFF. DNA for the CDR3: TGCGCCAGCAGCCAAGGACGGGGCGGAACGACCCCGAACACCGGGGAGCTGTTTTTT.

The table lists this clone with a count of one. J is TRBJ2-3 and V is TRBV13, with D possibly TRBD1 on 6 matching bases. Germline CDR1 reads PRHDT; CDR2 reads FYEKMQ (reference sequence). The CDR3 is 13 amino acids. Trimming stripped 2 bases from V and 5 bases from J, with 8 bases between. The CDR3 loop reads CASSLWGQDTQYF. In nucleotides, the CDR3 is TGTGCCAGCAGCTTATGGGGGCAAGATACGCAGTATTTT.

V gene TRBV27 combines with J gene TRBJ1-1; D may be TRBD1 (5 bases). Germline CDR1 reads MNHEY; CDR2 reads SMNVEV (reference sequence). The CDR3 extends over 14 amino acids. V lost 2 bases, J lost 1 base, and 8 bases lay in between. The CDR3 nucleotides are TGTGCCAGCAGTTTAGGGGACCCGAACACTGAAGCTTTCTTT. Translation gives CASSLGDPNTEAFF.

The V call is TRBV9, the J call TRBJ2-1, with 14 positions matching TRBD2. CDR3 length equals 19 residues. The germline CDR1 and CDR2 sequences are SGDLS and YYNGEE. V shed 0 bases, J shed 0 bases, and the junction held 5 bases outside the gene matches. The CDR3 sequence: CASSVEGLAGDSSYNEQFF. CDR3 in DNA: TGTGCCAGCAGCGTAGAGGGACTAGCGGGAGATAGCTCCTACAATGAGCAGTTCTTC.

V gene TRBV15 combines with J gene TRBJ1-1; D is unclear. Between the trimmed V and J ends, which lost 5 bases and 4 bases, there was a span of 11 bases. CDR1 LNHNV and CDR2 YYDKDF come from the germline V gene (reference sequence). CDR3 length equals 13 residues. CDR3 DNA: TGTGCCACCAGCCAGATTTTGGGCACTGAAGCTTTCTTT. It is translated as CATSQILGTEAFF. The full variable domain, with the rest looked up from reference TRBV15 and TRBJ1-1, is DAMVIQNPRYQVTQFGKPVTLSCSQTLNHNVMYWYQQKSSQAPKLLFHYYDKDFNNEADTPDNFQSRRPNTSFCFLDIRSPGLGDTAMYLCATSQILGTEAFFGQGTRLTVV.